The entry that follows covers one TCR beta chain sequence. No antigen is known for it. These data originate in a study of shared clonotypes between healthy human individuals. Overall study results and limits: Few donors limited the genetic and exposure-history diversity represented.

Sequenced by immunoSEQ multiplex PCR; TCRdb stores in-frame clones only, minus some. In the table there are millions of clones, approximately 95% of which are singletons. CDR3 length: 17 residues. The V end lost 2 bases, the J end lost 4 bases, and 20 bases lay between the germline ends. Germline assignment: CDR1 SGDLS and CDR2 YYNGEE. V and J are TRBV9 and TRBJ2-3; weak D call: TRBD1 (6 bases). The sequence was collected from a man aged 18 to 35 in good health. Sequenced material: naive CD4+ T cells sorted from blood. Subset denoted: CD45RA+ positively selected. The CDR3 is CASSVRTESKGADTQYF. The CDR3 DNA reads TGTGCCAGCAGCGTCCGGACAGAGTCAAAGGGGGCAGATACGCAGTATTTT. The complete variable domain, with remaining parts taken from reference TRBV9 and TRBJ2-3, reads DSGVTQTPKHLITATGQRVTLRCSPRSGDLSVYWYQQSLDQGLQFLIQYYNGEERAKGNILERFSAQQFPDLHSELNLSSLELGDSALYFCASSVRTESKGADTQYFGPGTRLTVL.